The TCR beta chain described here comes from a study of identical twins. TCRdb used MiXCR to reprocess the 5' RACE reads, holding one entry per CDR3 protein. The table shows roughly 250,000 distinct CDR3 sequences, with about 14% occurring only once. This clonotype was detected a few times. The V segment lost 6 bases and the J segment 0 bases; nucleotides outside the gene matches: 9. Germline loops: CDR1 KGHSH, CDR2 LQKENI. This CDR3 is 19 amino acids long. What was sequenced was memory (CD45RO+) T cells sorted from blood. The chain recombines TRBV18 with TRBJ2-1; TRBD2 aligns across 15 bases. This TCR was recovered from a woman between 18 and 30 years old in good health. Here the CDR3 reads CASSPGLAGGLSSYNEQFF. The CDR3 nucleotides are TGTGCCAGCTCTCCGGGACTAGCGGGGGGACTAAGCTCCTACAATGAGCAGTTCTTC.